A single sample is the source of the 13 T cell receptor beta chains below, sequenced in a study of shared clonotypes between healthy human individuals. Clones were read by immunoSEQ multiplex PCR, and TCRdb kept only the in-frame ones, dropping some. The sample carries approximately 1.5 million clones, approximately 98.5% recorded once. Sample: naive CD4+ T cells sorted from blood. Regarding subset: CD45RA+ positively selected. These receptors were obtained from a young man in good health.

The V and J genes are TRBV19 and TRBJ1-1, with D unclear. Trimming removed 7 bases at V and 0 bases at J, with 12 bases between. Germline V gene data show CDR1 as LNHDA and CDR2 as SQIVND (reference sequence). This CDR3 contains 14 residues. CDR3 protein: CASTPGGMNTEAFF. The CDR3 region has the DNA TGTGCCAGTACCCCTGGAGGGATGAACACTGAAGCTTTCTTT.

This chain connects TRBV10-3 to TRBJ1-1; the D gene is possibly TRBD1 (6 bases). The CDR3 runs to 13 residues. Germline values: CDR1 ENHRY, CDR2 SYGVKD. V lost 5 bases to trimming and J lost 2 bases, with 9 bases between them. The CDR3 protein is CAISKQGNTEAFF. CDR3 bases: TGTGCCATCAGTAAACAGGGAAACACTGAAGCTTTCTTT.

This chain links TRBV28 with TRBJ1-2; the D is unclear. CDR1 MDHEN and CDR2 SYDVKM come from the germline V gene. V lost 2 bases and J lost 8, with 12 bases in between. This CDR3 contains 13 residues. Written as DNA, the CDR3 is TGTGCCAGCAGTTTAAACCCAATATCAGGCTACACCTTC. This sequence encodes CASSLNPISGYTF.

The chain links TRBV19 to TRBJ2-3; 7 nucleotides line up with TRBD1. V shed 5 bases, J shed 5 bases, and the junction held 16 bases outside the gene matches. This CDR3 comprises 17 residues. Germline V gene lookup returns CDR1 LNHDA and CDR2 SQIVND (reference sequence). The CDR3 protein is CASSVRDSEAVGDTQYF. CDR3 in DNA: TGTGCCAGTAGTGTAAGGGACAGTGAGGCGGTGGGAGATACGCAGTATTTT.

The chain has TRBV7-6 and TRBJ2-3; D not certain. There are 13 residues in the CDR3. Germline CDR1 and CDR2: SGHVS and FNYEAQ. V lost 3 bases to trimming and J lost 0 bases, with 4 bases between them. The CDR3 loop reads CASSFSSTDTQYF. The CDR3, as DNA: TGTGCCAGCAGCTTTTCCAGCACAGATACGCAGTATTTT.

The CDR3 bases are TGTGCCAGCAGTACCCGGGGTAGCAAGTCCCTTACAGATACGCAGTATTTT. Amino acid sequence: CASSTRGSKSLTDTQYF. The chain combines TRBV27 with TRBJ2-3; D might be TRBD2 (5 bases). The germline V gene has CDR1 MNHEY and CDR2 SMNVEV (reference sequence). The CDR3 spans 17 residues. Trimming pared 5 bases from V and 3 bases from J, leaving 21 bases between.

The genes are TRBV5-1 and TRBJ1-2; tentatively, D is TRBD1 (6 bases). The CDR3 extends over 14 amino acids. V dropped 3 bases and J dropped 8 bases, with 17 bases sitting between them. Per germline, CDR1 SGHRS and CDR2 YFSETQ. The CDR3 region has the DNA TGCGCCAGCAGCTCCAATGGGGGGCTTGGCGGCTACACCTTC. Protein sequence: CASSSNGGLGGYTF.

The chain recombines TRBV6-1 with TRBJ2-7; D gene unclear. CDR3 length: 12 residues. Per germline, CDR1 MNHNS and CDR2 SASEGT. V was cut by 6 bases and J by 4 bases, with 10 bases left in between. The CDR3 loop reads CASRESGYEQYF. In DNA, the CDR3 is TGTGCCAGCAGGGAATCTGGTTACGAGCAGTACTTC.

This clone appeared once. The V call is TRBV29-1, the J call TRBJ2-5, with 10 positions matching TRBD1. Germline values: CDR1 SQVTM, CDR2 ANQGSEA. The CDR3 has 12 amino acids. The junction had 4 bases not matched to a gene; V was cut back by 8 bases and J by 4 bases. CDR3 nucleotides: TGCAGCCTCGGGACAGGGGTAGAGACCCAGTACTTC. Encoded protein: CSLGTGVETQYF.

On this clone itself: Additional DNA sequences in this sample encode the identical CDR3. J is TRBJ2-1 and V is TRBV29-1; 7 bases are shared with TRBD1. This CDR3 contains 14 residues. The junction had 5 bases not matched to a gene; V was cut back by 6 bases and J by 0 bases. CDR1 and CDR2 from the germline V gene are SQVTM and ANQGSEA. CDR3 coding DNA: TGCAGCGTGGAGGACAGGAGCTCCTACAATGAGCAGTTCTTC. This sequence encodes CSVEDRSSYNEQFF.

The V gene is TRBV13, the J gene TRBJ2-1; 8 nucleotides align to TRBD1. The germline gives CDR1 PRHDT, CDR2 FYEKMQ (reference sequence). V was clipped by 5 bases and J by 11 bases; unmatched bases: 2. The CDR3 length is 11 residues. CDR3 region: CASSNRGKQFF. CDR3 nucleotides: TGTGCCAGCAGCAACAGGGGGAAGCAGTTCTTC.

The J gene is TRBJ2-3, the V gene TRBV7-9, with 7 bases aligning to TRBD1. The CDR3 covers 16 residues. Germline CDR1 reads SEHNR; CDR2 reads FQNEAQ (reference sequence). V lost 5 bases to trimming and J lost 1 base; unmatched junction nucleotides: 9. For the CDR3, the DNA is TGTGCCAGCAGCCCCAATACAGGGGACGGCACAGATACGCAGTATTTT. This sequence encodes CASSPNTGDGTDTQYF.

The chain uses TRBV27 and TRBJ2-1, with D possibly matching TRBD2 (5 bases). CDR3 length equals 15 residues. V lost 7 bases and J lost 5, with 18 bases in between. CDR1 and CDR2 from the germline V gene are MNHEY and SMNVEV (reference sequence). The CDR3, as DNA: TGTGCCAGCACCCTATGGGGAGAGAAGAACAATGAGCAGTTCTTC. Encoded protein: CASTLWGEKNNEQFF.